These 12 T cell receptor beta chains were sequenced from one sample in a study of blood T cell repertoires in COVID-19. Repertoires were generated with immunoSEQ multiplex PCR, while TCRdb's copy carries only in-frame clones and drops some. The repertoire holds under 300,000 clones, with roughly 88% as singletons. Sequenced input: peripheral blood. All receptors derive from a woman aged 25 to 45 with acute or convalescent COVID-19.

The CDR3 DNA reads as TGTGCCAGCGGCAGGGGAGAGGACTATGGCTACACCTTC. It encodes CASGRGEDYGYTF. The chain joins TRBV25-1 to TRBJ1-2, with D possibly being TRBD1 (6 bases). The CDR3 sequence is 13 residues long. V lost 8 bases and J 3 bases, leaving 13 bases between the germline ends. From germline, CDR1 is MGHDK and CDR2 SYGVNS.

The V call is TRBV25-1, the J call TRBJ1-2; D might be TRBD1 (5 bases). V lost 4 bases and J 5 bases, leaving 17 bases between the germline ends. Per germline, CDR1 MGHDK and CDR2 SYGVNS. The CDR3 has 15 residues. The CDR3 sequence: CASSVSVTGGYGYTF. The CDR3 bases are TGTGCCAGCAGTGTGTCCGTCACCGGGGGATATGGCTACACCTTC.

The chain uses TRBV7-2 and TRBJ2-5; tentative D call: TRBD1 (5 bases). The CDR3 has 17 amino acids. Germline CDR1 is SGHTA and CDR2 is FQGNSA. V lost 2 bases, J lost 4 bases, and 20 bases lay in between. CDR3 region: CASSLQVGRLNGETQYF. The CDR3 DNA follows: TGTGCCAGCAGCTTACAGGTGGGGCGCTTAAACGGAGAGACCCAGTACTTC.

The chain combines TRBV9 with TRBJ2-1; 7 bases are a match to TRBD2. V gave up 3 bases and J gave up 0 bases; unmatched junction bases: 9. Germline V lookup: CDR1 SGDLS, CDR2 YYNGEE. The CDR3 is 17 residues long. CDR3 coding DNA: TGTGCCAGCAGCGCATTCGGGAGGCCTATCTCCTACAATGAGCAGTTCTTC. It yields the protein CASSAFGRPISYNEQFF.

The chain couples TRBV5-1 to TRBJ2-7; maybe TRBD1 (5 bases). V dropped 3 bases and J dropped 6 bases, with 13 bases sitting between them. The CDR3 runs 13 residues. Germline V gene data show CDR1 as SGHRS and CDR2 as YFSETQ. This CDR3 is CASSSAGLGEQYF. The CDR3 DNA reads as TGCGCCAGCAGCTCGGCAGGGCTCGGCGAGCAGTACTTC.

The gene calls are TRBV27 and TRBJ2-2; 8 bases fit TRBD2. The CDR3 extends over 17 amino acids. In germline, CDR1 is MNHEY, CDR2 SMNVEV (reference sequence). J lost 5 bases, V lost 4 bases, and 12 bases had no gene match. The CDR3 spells CASSSSSGSVRTGELFF. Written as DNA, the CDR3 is TGTGCCAGCAGTTCCTCAAGCGGGAGCGTTAGGACCGGGGAGCTGTTTTTT.

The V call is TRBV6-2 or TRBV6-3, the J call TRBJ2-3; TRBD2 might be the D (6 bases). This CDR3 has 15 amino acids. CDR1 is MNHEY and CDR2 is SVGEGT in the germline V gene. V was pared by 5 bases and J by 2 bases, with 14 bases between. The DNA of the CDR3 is TGTGCCAGCAGTGACCGGACTAAATACACAGATACGCAGTATTTT. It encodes CASSDRTKYTDTQYF.

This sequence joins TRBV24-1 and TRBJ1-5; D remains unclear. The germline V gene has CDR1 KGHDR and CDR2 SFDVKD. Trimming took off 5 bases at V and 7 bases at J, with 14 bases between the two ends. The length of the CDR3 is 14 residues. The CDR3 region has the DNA TGTGCCACCAGTGGAGCGGGGATAGTCCAGCCCCAGCATTTT. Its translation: CATSGAGIVQPQHF.

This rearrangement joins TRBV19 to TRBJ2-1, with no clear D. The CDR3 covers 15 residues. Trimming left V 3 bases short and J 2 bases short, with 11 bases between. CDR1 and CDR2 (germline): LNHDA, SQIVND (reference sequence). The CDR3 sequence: CASSIRDSTYNEQFF. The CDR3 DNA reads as TGTGCCAGTAGTATTAGAGATTCGACCTACAATGAGCAGTTCTTC.

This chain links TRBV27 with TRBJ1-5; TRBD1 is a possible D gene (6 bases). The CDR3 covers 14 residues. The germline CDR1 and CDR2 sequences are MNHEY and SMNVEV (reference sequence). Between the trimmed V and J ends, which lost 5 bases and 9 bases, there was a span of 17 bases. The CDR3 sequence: CASSPGQSGWPQHF. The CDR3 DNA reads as TGTGCCAGCAGTCCTGGACAGTCCGGATGGCCCCAGCATTTT.

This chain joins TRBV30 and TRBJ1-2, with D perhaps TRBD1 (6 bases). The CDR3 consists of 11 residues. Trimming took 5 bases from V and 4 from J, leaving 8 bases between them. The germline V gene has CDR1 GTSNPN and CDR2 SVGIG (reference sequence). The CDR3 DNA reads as TGTGCCTGGGGACAGATCTATGGCTACACCTTC. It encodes CAWGQIYGYTF.

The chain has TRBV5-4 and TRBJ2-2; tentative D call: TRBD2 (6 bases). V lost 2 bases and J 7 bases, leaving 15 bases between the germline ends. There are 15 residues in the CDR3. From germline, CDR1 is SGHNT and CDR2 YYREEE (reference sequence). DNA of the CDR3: TGTGCCAGCAGCTTCCGGTCGGGGGTTAACGGGGAGCTGTTTTTT. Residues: CASSFRSGVNGELFF. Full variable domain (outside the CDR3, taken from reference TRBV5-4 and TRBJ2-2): ETGVTQSPTHLIKTRGQQVTLRCSSQSGHNTVSWYQQALGQGPQFIFQYYREEENGRGNFPPRFSGLQFPNYSSELNVNALELDDSALYLCASSFRSGVNGELFFGEGSRLTVL.